These T cell receptor beta chains were read from a single sample in a study of T cell repertoires in cytomegalovirus infection. In TCRdb, the reads were re-called with MiXCR into one record per CDR3 protein. The sample contains some 100,000 distinct CDR3 sequences, 23% of which appear only once. The specimen sequenced was CD8+ T cells from PBMCs. These receptors were obtained from a human donor in good health (CMV status not recorded). Some clones in this sample may be carry-over from other donors' samples. Both conserved end residues are part of each CDR3. Fields, in order: V gene, J gene, clone size, D gene, CDR3 DNA, CDR3 protein. A D gene is named only where the DNA matches it firmly. Expanded clones get a size class; other rows say once, few or many, or leave the size out.

TRBV4-2	TRBJ1-1	NA	NA	TGTGCCGGCAGCCCCGTGGGGACTGAAGCTTTCTTT	CAGSPVGTEAFF
TRBV29-1	TRBJ2-2	few	NA	TGCAGCGTTGAGGGGCAGGGCCCGAACACCGGGGAGCTGTTTTTT	CSVEGQGPNTGELFF
TRBV11-3	TRBJ1-1	few	NA	TGTGCCAGCAGCTTAGACCCTCGGACAGCGAACACTGAAGCTTTCTTT	CASSLDPRTANTEAFF
TRBV7-9	TRBJ2-1	few	NA	TGTGCCAGCTCGGGAAATGAGCAGTTCTTC	CASSGNEQFF
TRBV4-2	TRBJ2-5	NA	TRBD1	TGTGCCAGCAGCCCGCGGGACAGGGACTACCCGGTTGAGACCCAGTACTTC	CASSPRDRDYPVETQYF
TRBV6-2/TRBV6-3	TRBJ2-3	many	TRBD2	TGTGCCAGCAGTGAGCCGGGACTATCGCAAGATACGCAGTATTTT	CASSEPGLSQDTQYF
TRBV7-2	TRBJ2-3	NA	NA	TGTGCCAGCAGCGATACTACCTGGGGCACAGATACGCAGTATTTT	CASSDTTWGTDTQYF
TRBV12-3/TRBV12-4	TRBJ2-5	many	TRBD2	TGTGCCAGCAGCCCAGTTGGGGCGGGAGTGAGGGAGACCCAGTACTTC	CASSPVGAGVRETQYF
TRBV5-1	TRBJ2-1	few	TRBD1	TGCGCCAGCAGCTTGCGAACCGGGACAGGCGCCAATGAGCAGTTCTTC	CASSLRTGTGANEQFF
TRBV27	TRBJ2-1	NA	TRBD1	TGTGCCAGCACAGGGGGAACCTACAATGAGCAGTTCTTC	CASTGGTYNEQFF
TRBV14	TRBJ2-1	NA	NA	TGTGCCAGCAGCCAAGATCAGATCGGAGGGCACTCCTACAATGAGCAGTTCTTC	CASSQDQIGGHSYNEQFF
TRBV4-3	TRBJ2-7	NA	TRBD2	TGCGCCAGCAGCCTGGGACTAGCGGGAGATTCGACCTACGAGCAGTACTTC	CASSLGLAGDSTYEQYF
TRBV10-3	TRBJ2-7	NA	TRBD1	TGTGCCATCTCGTATGAGACAGGGGCCTACGAGCAGTACTTC	CAISYETGAYEQYF
TRBV19	TRBJ1-1	many	NA	TGTGCCAGTAGTATTTTAGGCACTGAAGCTTTCTTT	CASSILGTEAFF
TRBV7-2	TRBJ1-5	many	NA	TGTGCCAGCAGCCTAGGGTTTGCGGGGCAGCCCCAGCATTTT	CASSLGFAGQPQHF
TRBV7-6	TRBJ2-7	many	NA	TGTGCCAGCAGCTTAGGCGGGGAGTCCTACGAGCAGTACTTC	CASSLGGESYEQYF
TRBV5-5	TRBJ2-7	NA	NA	TGTGCCAGCAGCTTGGCCATAGGGGAAGGCCACGAGCAGTACTTC	CASSLAIGEGHEQYF
TRBV20-1	TRBJ2-7	NA	TRBD1	TGCAGTGCTACCCCCGGGACAGGGTTTTTATACGAGCAGTACTTC	CSATPGTGFLYEQYF
TRBV6-1	TRBJ2-3	few	TRBD2	TGTGCCAGCAACTGGGGGGGAAGCACAGATACGCAGTATTTT	CASNWGGSTDTQYF
TRBV6-2/TRBV6-3	TRBJ1-1	few	NA	TGTGCCAGCAGTCCTGGGCTAGAAGCTTTCTTT	CASSPGLEAFF
TRBV7-2	TRBJ2-1	many	NA	TGTGCCAGCAGCTTTAGCGGTCCCTACAATGAGCAGTTCTTC	CASSFSGPYNEQFF
TRBV7-9	TRBJ1-2	few	TRBD1	TGTGCCAGCAGCTCGGGACAGGGAAGCGGCTACACCTTC	CASSSGQGSGYTF
TRBV7-2	TRBJ1-2	many	TRBD1	TGTGCCAGCAGCTTAATAGCAGGGGGCGATGGCTACACCTTC	CASSLIAGGDGYTF
TRBV7-6	TRBJ2-2	many	NA	TGTGCCAGCACCCTAATGGGGGCCGGGGAGCTGTTTTTT	CASTLMGAGELFF
TRBV6-5	TRBJ1-1	NA	NA	TGTGCCAGCAGTTACTCCGAGGGACTGACTGAAGCTTTCTTT	CASSYSEGLTEAFF
TRBV12-3/TRBV12-4	TRBJ1-2	NA	NA	TGTGCCAGCAGTCCCTTTACAGGCTCTGGCTATGGCTACACCTTC	CASSPFTGSGYGYTF
TRBV7-9	TRBJ2-3	many	TRBD1	TGTGCCAGCAGACCGGGACAGGGGGCAGATACGCAGTATTTT	CASRPGQGADTQYF
TRBV12-3/TRBV12-4	TRBJ2-1	few	TRBD2	TGTGCCAGCAGTTTGGCCAGCGGGGGGTTCAATGAGCAGTTCTTC	CASSLASGGFNEQFF
TRBV7-6	TRBJ2-1	few	NA	TGTGCCAGCAGCCTAAGAGTAGCGGTAAGCTCCTACAATGAGCAGTTCTTC	CASSLRVAVSSYNEQFF
TRBV19	TRBJ2-7	few	TRBD1	TGTGCCAGTAGTATAGCCCGGGACAGGGCCTACGAGCAGTACTTC	CASSIARDRAYEQYF
TRBV7-2	TRBJ1-2	many	NA	TGTGCCAGCAGCAGCACCGGACAGCCTTATGGCTACACCTTC	CASSSTGQPYGYTF
TRBV5-1	TRBJ2-1	NA	TRBD1	TGCGCCAGCAGCTTACGACAGGGGGCGGTTGGAAATGAGCAGTTCTTC	CASSLRQGAVGNEQFF
TRBV12-3/TRBV12-4	TRBJ2-3	few	TRBD2	TGTGCCAGCAGTGCTAGCGGGAGGAGAGATACGCAGTATTTT	CASSASGRRDTQYF
TRBV14	TRBJ1-2	many	TRBD1	TGTGCCAGCAGCCAACGGACAGGGATCTATGGCTACACCTTC	CASSQRTGIYGYTF
TRBV3-1	TRBJ2-7	few	TRBD2	TGTGCCAGCAGCCGGGGGGGGGTTGAGCAGTACTTC	CASSRGGVEQYF
TRBV7-2	TRBJ2-1	NA	TRBD2	TGTGCCAGCAGCCCGACCCTCGGACTAGCGAGATCAGGTGAGCAGTTCTTC	CASSPTLGLARSGEQFF
TRBV6-6	TRBJ2-1	few	NA	TGTGCCAGCAGTTACGTCCTGGATGGGTTGCATGAGCAGTTCTTC	CASSYVLDGLHEQFF
TRBV27	TRBJ1-2	once	TRBD1	TGTGCCAGCAGTTTATCGACCGAGACAGGGAGGTGGTATGGCTACACCTTC	CASSLSTETGRWYGYTF
TRBV2	TRBJ2-6	NA	NA	TGTGCCAGCAGTGAAGAGCCAGTCCCCTCTGGGGCCAACGTCCTGACTTTC	CASSEEPVPSGANVLTF
TRBV7-6	TRBJ1-5	NA	NA	TGTACCAGCAGCTCCGGCCTGGGCGGCAATCAGCCCCAGCATTTT	CTSSSGLGGNQPQHF
TRBV7-9	TRBJ1-2	few	TRBD1	TGTGCCAGCAGCTTAGGATGGGACAGGGATTCCGGCTACACCTTC	CASSLGWDRDSGYTF
TRBV7-2	TRBJ2-5	many	TRBD2	TGTGCCAGCAGTCCGACGCCCGGGGGGCAAGAGACCCAGTACTTC	CASSPTPGGQETQYF
TRBV13	TRBJ1-4	NA	TRBD1	TGTGCCAGCAGCCCCCCGAAGAGGACAGGAATTAATGAAAAACTGTTTTTT	CASSPPKRTGINEKLFF
TRBV20-1	TRBJ1-3	NA	NA	TGCAGTGCTAGAGATCTTTGGACACCCTCTGGAAACACCATATATTTT	CSARDLWTPSGNTIYF
TRBV25-1	TRBJ2-1	few	NA	TGTGCCAGCAGTGAATCAGCCGGGTACAATGAGCAGTTCTTC	CASSESAGYNEQFF